The 5 T cell receptor beta chains given below trace back to one sample, sequenced in a study of regulatory T cells in long-lasting Graves disease. As to time point: newly diagnosed GD, antithyroid drugs for less than 3 months. RNA isolated from PBMCs was used to make the TCR library. iRepertoire HTBI primers and Arm-PCR of CDR3 regions built TCR beta libraries. TCRdb reprocessed the multiplex PCR reads with MiXCR, giving one entry per CDR3 protein. This table has 680,000 or so distinct CDR3 sequences, approximately 15% appearing once. These same records also appear under a second study, on T cells in Graves' hyperthyroidism and ophthalmopathy.

Source: peripheral blood mononuclear cells (PBMCs), taken at new diagnosis, from a patient treated with antithyroid drugs. These receptors were collected from a young woman with Graves disease.

Note on this clonotype: A much larger clonotype is one base distant, so this may be a read error. The J gene is TRBJ2-1, the V gene TRBV11-1; the match to TRBD2 covers 12 bases. Germline V gene data show CDR1 as SGHAT and CDR2 as FQDESV (reference sequence). The junction had 6 bases not matched to a gene; V was cut back by 5 bases and J by 10 bases. The CDR3 consists of 14 residues. CDR3: CASSPSGRAGEQFF. DNA for the CDR3: TGTGCCAGCAGCCCTAGCGGGAGGGCCGGCGAGCAGTTCTTC.

This clonotype was seen only a few times. The chain joins TRBV5-5 to TRBJ1-5; a weak D match, TRBD1 (5 bases). This CDR3 contains 14 residues. Trimming cost V 6 bases and J 2 bases, with 12 bases left between them. The V gene's germline CDR1 is SGHKS and CDR2 YYEKEE (reference sequence). This CDR3 reads CASTLGGGNQPQHF. The CDR3, as DNA: TGTGCCAGCACCCTCGGGGGGGGCAATCAGCCCCAGCATTTT.

This clonotype was counted at least ten times. The rearrangement links TRBV7-2 to TRBJ2-5, with TRBD2 as a possible D gene (5 bases). Germline values: CDR1 SGHTA, CDR2 FQGNSA. The CDR3 runs 15 residues. Trimming cost V 1 base and J 5 bases, with 14 bases left between them. CDR3 protein: CASSLDPGRGETQYF. The CDR3 bases are TGTGCCAGCAGCTTAGACCCGGGTAGAGGGGAGACCCAGTACTTC.

This clonotype was observed a handful of times. The chain links TRBV28 to TRBJ2-3; 9 positions match TRBD1. Per germline, CDR1 MDHEN and CDR2 SYDVKM. The CDR3 has 16 amino acids. Trimming removed 4 bases from V and 3 bases from J; junction bases left unmatched: 8. The CDR3: CASSYSLDRGTDTQYF. CDR3 DNA sequence: TGTGCCAGCAGTTACTCCTTGGACAGGGGAACAGATACGCAGTATTTT.

In its sample, this clonotype was seen a few times. V is TRBV19 and J is TRBJ1-2; perhaps TRBD1 as D (5 bases). The length of the CDR3 is 13 residues. Trimming shortened V by 6 bases and J by 5 bases, and 13 bases separated the two germline ends. The germline V gene has CDR1 LNHDA and CDR2 SQIVND (reference sequence). In nucleotides, the CDR3 is TGTGCCAGTAGGCCGGGACTGATGTATGGCTACACCTTC. Its translation is CASRPGLMYGYTF.